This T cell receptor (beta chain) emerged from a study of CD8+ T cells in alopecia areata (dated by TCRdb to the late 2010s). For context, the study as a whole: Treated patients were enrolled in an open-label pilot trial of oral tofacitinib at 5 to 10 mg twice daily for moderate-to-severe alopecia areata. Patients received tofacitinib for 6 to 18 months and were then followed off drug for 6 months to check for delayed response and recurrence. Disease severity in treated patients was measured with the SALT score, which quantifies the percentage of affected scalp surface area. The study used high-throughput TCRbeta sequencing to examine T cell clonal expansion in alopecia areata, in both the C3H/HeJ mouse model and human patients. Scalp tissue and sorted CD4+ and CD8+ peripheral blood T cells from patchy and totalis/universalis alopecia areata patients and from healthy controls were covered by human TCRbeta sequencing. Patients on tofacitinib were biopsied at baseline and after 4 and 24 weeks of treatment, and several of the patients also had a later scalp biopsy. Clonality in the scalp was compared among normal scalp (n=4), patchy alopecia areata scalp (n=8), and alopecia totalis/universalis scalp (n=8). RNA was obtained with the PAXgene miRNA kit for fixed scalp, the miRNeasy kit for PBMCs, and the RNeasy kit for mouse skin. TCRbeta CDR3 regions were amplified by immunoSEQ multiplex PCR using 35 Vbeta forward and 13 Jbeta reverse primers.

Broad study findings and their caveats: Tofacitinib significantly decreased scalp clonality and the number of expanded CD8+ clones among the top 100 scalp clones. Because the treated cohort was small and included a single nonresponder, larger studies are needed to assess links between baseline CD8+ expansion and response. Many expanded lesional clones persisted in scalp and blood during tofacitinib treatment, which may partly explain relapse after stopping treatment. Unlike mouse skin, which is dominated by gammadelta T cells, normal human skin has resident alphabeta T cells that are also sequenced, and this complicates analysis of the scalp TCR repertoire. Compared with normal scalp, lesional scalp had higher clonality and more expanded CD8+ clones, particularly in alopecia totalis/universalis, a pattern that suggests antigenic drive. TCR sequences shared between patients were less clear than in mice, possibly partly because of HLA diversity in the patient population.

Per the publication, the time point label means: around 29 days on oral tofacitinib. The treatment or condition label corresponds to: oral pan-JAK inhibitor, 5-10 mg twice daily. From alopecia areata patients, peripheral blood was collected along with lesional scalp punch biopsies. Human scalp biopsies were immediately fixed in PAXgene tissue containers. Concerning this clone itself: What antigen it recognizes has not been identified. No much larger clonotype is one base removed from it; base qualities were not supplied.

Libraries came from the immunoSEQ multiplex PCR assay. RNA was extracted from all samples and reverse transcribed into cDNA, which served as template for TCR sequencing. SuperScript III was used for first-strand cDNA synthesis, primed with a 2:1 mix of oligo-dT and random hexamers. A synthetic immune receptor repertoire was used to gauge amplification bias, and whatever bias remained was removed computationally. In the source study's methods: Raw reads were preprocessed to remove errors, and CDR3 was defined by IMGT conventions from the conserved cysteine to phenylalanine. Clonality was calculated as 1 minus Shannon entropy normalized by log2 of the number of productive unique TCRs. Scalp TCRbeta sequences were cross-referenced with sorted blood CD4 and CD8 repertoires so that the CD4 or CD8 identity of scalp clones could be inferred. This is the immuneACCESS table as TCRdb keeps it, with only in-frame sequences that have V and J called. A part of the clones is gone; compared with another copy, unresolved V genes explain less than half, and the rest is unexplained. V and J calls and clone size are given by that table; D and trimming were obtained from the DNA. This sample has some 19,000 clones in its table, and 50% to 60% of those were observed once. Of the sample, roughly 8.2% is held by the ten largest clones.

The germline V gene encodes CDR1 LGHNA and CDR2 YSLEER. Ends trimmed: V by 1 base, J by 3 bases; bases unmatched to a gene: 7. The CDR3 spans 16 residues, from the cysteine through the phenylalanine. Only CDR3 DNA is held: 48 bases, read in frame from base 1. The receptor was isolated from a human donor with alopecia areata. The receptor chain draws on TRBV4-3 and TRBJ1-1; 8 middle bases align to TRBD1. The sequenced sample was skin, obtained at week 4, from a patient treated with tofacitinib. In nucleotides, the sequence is TGCGCCAGCAGCCAAGGCCCAGGGGGCGATTACACTGAAGCTTTCTTT. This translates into CASSQGPGGDYTEAFF.